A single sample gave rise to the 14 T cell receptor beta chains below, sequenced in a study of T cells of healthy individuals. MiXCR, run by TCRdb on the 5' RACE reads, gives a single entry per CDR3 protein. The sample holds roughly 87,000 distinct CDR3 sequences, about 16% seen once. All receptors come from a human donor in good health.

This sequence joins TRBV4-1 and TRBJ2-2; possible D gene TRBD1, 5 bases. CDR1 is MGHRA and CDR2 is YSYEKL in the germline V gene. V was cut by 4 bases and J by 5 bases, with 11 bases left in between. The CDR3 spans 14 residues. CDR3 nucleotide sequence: TGCGCCAGCAGCCCGCACAGGTTAACCGGGGAGCTGTTTTTT. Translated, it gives CASSPHRLTGELFF.

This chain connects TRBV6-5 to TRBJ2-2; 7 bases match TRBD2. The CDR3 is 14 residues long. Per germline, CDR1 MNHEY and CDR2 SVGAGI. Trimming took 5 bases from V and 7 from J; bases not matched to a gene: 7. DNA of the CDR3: TGTGCCAGCAGTCGGGACTATTCCGGCGGGGAGCTGTTTTTT. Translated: CASSRDYSGGELFF.

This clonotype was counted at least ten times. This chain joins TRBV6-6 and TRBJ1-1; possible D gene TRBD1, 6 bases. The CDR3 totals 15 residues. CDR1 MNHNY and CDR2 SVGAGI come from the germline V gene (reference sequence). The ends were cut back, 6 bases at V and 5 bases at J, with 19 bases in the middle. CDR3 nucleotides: TGTGCCAGCAGGGAACGGGGGGGCGCGAGGACTGAAGCTTTCTTT. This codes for CASRERGGARTEAFF.

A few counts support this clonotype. CDR3 nucleotide sequence: TGTGCCAGCAGTGTCCCGGGGGGGCGGGGCACCGGGGAGCTGTTTTTT. It specifies CASSVPGGRGTGELFF. The chain carries TRBV28 and TRBJ2-2, with TRBD2 matching over 8 bases. The germline gives CDR1 MDHEN, CDR2 SYDVKM. After removal of 5 bases from V and 4 bases from J, the junction contained 9 bases not matched to a gene. The CDR3 is 16 amino acids.

The CDR3 nucleotides are TGTGCCAGCAGTTTCGGACTGGGGCAGTTCTTC. It is translated as CASSFGLGQFF. The chain has TRBV28 and TRBJ2-1; tentatively, D is TRBD2 (5 bases). The CDR3 runs to 11 residues. V gave up 3 bases and J gave up 12 bases, with 9 bases separating them. The germline V gene has CDR1 MDHEN and CDR2 SYDVKM.

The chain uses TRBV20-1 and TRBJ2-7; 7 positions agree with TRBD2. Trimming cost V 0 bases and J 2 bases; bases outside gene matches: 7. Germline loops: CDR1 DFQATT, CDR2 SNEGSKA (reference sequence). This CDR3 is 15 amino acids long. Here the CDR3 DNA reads TGCAGTGCTAGAGATATCGAGCGGGAAACCTACGAGCAGTACTTC. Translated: CSARDIERETYEQYF.

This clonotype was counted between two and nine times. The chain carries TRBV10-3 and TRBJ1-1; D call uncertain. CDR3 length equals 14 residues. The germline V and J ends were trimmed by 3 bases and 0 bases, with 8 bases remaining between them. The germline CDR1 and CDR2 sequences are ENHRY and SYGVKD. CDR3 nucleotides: TGTGCCATCAGTGACCCCCTGATGAACACTGAAGCTTTCTTT. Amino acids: CAISDPLMNTEAFF.

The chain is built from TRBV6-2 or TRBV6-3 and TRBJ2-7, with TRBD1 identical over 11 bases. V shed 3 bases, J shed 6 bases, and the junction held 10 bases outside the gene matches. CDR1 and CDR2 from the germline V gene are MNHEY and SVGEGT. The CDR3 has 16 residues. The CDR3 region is CASSYPIPGQGVEQYF. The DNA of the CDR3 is TGTGCCAGCAGTTATCCCATCCCGGGACAGGGGGTCGAGCAGTACTTC.

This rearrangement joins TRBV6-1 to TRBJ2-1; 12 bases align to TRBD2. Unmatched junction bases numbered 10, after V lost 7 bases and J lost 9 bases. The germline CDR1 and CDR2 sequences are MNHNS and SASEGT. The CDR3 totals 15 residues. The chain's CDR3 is CASKNLAGGPGEQFF. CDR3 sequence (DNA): TGTGCCAGCAAGAACCTAGCGGGAGGGCCAGGTGAGCAGTTCTTC.

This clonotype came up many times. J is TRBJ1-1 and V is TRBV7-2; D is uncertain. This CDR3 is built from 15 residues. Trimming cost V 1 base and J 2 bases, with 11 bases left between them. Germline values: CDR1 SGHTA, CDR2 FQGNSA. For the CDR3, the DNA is TGTGCCAGCAGCTTAGGCTATGGGTTTAACACTGAAGCTTTCTTT. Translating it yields CASSLGYGFNTEAFF. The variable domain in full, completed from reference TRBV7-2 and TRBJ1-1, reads GAGVSQSPSNKVTEKGKDVELRCDPISGHTALYWYRQSLGQGLEFLIYFQGNSAPDKSGLPSDRFSAERTGGSVSTLTIQRTQQEDSAVYLCASSLGYGFNTEAFFGQGTRLTVV.

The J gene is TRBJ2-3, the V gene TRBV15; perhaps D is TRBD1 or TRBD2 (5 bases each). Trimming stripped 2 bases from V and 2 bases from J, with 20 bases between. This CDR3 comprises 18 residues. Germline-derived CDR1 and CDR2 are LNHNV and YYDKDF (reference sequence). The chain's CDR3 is CATSRPLAVVGTTDTQYF. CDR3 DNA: TGTGCCACCAGCAGACCCCTCGCGGTAGTAGGGACCACAGATACGCAGTATTTT.

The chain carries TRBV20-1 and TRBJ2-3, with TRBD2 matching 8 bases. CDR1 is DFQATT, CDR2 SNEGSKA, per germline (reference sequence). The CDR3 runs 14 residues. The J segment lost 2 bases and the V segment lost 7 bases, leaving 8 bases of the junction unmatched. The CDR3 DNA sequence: TGCAGTGTAACCCCGGGAGGGCCCACAGATACGCAGTATTTT. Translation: CSVTPGGPTDTQYF.

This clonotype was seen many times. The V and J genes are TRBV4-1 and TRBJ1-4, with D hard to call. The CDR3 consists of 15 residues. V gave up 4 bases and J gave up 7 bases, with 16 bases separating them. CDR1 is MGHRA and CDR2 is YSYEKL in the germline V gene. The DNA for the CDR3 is TGCGCCAGCAGCCGTCATTCGTCCGGGAGTGAAAAACTGTTTTTT. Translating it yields CASSRHSSGSEKLFF.

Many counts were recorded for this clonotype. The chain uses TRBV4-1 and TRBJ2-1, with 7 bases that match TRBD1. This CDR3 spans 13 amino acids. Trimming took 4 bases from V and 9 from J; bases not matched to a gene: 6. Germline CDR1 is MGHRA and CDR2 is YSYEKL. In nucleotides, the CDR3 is TGCGCCAGCAGCCTTGCGGACAGGTTTGAGCAGTTCTTC. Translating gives CASSLADRFEQFF.